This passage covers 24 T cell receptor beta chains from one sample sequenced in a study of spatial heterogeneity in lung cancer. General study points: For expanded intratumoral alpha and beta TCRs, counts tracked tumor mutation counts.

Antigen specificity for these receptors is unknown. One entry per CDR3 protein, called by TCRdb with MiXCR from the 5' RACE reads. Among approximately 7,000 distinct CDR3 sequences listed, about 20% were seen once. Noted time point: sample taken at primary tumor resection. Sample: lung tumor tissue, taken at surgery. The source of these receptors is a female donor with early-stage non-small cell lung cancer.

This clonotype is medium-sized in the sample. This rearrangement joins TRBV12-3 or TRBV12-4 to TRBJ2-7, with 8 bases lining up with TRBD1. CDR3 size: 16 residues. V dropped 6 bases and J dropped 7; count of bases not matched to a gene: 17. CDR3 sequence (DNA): TGTGCCAGCAGCCTACGGGCCCCGACAGGGGTTAAGGAGCAGTACTTC. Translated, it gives CASSLRAPTGVKEQYF.

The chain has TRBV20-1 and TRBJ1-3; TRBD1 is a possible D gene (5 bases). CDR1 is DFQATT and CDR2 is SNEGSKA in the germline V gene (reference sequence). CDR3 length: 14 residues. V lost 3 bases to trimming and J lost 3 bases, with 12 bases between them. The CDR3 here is CSARAGSSGNTIYF. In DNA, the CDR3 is TGCAGTGCTAGGGCAGGGTCAAGTGGAAACACCATATATTTT.

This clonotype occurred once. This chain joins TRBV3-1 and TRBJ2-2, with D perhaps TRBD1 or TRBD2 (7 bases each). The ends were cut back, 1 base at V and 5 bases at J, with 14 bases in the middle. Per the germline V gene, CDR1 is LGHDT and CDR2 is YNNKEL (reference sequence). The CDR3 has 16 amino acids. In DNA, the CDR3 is TGTGCCAGCAGCCAAGCAGGGGGAGGGTGGACCGGGGAGCTGTTTTTT. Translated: CASSQAGGGWTGELFF.

In DNA form, the CDR3 reads TGTGCCAGCAGTCAAACATGGGAAAAACTGTTTTTT. Translated, it gives CASSQTWEKLFF. V gene TRBV12-3 or TRBV12-4 combines with J gene TRBJ1-4, with unresolved D. The CDR3 loop spans 12 amino acids. V dropped 5 bases and J dropped 8 bases, with 9 bases sitting between them.

DNA of the CDR3: TGCAGTGCTAGTCGGATAAACTATGGCTACACCTTC. This codes for CSASRINYGYTF. V gene TRBV20-1 combines with J gene TRBJ1-2; D uncertain. The CDR3 is 12 amino acids. V shed 3 bases and J shed 2 bases, with 7 bases lying between them. CDR1 and CDR2 (germline): DFQATT, SNEGSKA (reference sequence).

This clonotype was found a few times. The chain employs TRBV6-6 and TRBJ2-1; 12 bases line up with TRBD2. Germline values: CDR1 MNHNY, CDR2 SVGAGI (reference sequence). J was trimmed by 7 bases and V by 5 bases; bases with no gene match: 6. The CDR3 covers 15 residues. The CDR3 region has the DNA TGTGCCAGCAGTCAGGGACTAGCGGGTAGGAATGAGCAGTTCTTC. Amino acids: CASSQGLAGRNEQFF.

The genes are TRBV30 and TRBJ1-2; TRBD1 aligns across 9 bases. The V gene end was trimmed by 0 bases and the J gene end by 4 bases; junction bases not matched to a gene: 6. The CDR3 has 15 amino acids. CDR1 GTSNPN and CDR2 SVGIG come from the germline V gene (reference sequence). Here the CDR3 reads CAWSVLGQGGYGYTF. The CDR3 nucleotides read TGTGCCTGGAGTGTACTGGGACAGGGAGGCTATGGCTACACCTTC.

CDR3 DNA: TGTGCCACGACAAGTAGCACAGATACGCAGTATTTT. Protein sequence: CATTSSTDTQYF. The genes are TRBV6-5 and TRBJ2-3, with D unresolved. Germline V gives CDR1 MNHEY, CDR2 SVGAGI. The V and J ends lost 10 bases and 0 bases respectively, with 8 bases between them. CDR3 length equals 12 residues.

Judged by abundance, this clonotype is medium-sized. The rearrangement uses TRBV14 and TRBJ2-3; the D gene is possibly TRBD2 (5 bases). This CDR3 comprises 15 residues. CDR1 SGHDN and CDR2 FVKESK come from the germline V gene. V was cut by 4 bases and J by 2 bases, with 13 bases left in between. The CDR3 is CASSRGMRDTDTQYF. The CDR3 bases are TGTGCCAGCAGCCGAGGGATGAGAGACACAGATACGCAGTATTTT.

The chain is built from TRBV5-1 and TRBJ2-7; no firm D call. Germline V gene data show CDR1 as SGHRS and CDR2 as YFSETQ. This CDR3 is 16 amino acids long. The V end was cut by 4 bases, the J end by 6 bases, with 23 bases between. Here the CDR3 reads CASSRSGGITIPEQYF. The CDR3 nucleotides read TGCGCCAGCAGCCGGTCAGGTGGAATTACGATCCCCGAGCAGTACTTC.

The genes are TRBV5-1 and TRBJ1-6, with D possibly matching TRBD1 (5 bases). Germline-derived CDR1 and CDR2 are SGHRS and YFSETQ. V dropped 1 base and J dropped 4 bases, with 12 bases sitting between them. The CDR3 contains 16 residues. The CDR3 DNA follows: TGCGCCAGCAGCTTGAGCAGGGAAGGTTATAATTCACCCCTCCACTTT. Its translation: CASSLSREGYNSPLHF.

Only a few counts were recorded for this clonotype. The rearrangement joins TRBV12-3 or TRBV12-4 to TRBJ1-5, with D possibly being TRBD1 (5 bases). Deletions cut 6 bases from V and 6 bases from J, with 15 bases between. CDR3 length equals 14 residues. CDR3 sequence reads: CASSTSAGPQPQHF. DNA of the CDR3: TGTGCCAGCAGCACTTCGGCAGGGCCTCAGCCCCAGCATTTT.

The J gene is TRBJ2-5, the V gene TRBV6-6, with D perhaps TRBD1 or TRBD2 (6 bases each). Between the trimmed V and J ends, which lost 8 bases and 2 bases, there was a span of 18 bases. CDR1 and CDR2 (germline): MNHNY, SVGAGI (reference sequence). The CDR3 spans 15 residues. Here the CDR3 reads CASYQLGGSQETQYF. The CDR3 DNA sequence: TGTGCCAGCTACCAGCTGGGGGGCTCTCAAGAGACCCAGTACTTC.

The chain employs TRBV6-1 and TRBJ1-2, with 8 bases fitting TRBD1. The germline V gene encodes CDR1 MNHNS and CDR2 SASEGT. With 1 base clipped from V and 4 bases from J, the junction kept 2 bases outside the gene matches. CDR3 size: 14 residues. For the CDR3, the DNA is TGTGCCAGCAGTGAAGGGACAGGGAGCTATGGCTACACCTTC. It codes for CASSEGTGSYGYTF.

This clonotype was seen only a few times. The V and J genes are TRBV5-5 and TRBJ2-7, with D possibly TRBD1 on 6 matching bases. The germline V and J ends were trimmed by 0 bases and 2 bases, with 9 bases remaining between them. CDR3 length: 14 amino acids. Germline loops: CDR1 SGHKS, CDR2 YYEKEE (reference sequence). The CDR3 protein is CASSLGGPAYEQYF. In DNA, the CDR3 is TGTGCCAGCAGCTTGGGGGGGCCAGCCTACGAGCAGTACTTC.

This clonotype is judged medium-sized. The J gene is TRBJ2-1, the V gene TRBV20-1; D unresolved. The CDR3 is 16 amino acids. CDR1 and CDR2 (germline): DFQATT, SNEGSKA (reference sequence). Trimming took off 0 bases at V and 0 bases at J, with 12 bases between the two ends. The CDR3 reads CSARDPRAVSYNEQFF. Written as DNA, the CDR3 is TGCAGTGCTAGAGACCCAAGGGCAGTCTCCTACAATGAGCAGTTCTTC.

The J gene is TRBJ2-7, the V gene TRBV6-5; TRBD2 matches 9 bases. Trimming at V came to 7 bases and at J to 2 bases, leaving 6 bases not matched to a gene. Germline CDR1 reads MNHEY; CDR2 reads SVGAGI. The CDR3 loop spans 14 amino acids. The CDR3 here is CASKATSGPYEQYF. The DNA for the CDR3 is TGTGCCAGCAAGGCGACTAGCGGACCCTACGAGCAGTACTTC.

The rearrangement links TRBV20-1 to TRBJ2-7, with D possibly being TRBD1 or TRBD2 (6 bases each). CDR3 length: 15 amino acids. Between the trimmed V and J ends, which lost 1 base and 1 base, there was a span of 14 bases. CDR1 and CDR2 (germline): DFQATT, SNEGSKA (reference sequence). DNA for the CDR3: TGCAGTGCTAGAGTGGGGGAGGACAGATCCTACGAGCAGTACTTC. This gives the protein CSARVGEDRSYEQYF.

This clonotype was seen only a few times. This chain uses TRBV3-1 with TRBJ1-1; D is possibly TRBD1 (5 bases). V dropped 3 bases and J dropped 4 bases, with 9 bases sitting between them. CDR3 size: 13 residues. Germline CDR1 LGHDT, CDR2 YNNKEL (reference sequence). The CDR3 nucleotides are TGTGCCAGCAGCCAGTGGGGGACCACTGAAGCTTTCTTT. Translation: CASSQWGTTEAFF.

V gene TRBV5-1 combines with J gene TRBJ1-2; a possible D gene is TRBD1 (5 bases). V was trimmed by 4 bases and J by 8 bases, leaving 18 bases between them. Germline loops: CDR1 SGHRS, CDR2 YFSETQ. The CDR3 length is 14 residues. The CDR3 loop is CASSPGTAAQGYTF. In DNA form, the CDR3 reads TGCGCCAGCAGCCCCGGGACGGCCGCGCAAGGCTACACCTTC.

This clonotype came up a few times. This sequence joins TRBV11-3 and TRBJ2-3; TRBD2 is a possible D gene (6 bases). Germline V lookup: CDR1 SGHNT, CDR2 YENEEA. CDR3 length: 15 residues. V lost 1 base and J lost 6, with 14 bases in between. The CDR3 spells CASSLAGTPVDTQYF. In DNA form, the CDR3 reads TGTGCCAGCAGCTTAGCCGGGACTCCAGTGGATACGCAGTATTTT. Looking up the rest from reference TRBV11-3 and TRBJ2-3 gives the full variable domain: EAGVVQSPRYKIIEKKQPVAFWCNPISGHNTLYWYLQNLGQGPELLIRYENEEAVDDSQLPKDRFSAERLKGVDSTLKIQPAELGDSAVYLCASSLAGTPVDTQYFGPGTRLTVL.

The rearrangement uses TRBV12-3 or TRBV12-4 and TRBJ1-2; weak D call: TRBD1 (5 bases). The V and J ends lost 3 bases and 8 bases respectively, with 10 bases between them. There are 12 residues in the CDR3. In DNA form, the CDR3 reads TGTGCCAGCAGTTTTGCGGGGGTCGGCTACACCTTC. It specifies CASSFAGVGYTF.

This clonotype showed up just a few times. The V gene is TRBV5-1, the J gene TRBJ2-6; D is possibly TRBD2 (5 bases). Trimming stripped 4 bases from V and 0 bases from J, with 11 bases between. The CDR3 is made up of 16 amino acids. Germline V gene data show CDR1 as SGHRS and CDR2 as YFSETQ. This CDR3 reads CASSPGLFSGANVLTF. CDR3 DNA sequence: TGCGCCAGCAGCCCCGGACTGTTCTCTGGGGCCAACGTCCTGACTTTC. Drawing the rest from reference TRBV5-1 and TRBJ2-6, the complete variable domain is KAGVTQTPRYLIKTRGQQVTLSCSPISGHRSVSWYQQTPGQGLQFLFEYFSETQRNKGNFPGRFSGRQFSNSRSEMNVSTLELGDSALYLCASSPGLFSGANVLTFGAGSRLTVL.

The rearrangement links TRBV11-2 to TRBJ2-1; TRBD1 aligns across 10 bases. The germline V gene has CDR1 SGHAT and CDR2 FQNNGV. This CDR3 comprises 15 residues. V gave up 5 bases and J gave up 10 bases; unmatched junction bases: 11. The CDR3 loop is CASSPGQGTLREQFF. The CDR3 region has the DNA TGTGCCAGCAGCCCGGGACAGGGGACCCTAAGGGAGCAGTTCTTC.